This T cell receptor beta chain was sequenced for a study of blood T cell repertoires in COVID-19. At the level of the study: Some COVID-19 samples were acute and others convalescent; all came from the United States, Italy and Spain. Sources were T cells, B-cell-depleted T cells, or PBMCs; the material itself was cDNA or gDNA.

The germline CDR1 and CDR2 sequences are GTSNPN and SVGIG (reference sequence). This CDR3 has 15 amino acids. Trimming cost V 2 bases and J 0 bases, with 13 bases left between them. TCRdb's copy holds only in-frame clones and misses some; the assay was immunoSEQ multiplex PCR. This table has around 180,000 clones, less than 90% appearing once. The chain combines TRBV30 with TRBJ1-1; a possible D gene is TRBD1 (6 bases). The sequence was obtained from a man aged 60-69 years with acute or convalescent COVID-19. Sequencing was carried out using peripheral blood. CDR3 residues: CAWSTWDILNTEAFF. CDR3 coding DNA: TGTGCCTGGAGTACCTGGGACATCTTGAACACTGAAGCTTTCTTT.